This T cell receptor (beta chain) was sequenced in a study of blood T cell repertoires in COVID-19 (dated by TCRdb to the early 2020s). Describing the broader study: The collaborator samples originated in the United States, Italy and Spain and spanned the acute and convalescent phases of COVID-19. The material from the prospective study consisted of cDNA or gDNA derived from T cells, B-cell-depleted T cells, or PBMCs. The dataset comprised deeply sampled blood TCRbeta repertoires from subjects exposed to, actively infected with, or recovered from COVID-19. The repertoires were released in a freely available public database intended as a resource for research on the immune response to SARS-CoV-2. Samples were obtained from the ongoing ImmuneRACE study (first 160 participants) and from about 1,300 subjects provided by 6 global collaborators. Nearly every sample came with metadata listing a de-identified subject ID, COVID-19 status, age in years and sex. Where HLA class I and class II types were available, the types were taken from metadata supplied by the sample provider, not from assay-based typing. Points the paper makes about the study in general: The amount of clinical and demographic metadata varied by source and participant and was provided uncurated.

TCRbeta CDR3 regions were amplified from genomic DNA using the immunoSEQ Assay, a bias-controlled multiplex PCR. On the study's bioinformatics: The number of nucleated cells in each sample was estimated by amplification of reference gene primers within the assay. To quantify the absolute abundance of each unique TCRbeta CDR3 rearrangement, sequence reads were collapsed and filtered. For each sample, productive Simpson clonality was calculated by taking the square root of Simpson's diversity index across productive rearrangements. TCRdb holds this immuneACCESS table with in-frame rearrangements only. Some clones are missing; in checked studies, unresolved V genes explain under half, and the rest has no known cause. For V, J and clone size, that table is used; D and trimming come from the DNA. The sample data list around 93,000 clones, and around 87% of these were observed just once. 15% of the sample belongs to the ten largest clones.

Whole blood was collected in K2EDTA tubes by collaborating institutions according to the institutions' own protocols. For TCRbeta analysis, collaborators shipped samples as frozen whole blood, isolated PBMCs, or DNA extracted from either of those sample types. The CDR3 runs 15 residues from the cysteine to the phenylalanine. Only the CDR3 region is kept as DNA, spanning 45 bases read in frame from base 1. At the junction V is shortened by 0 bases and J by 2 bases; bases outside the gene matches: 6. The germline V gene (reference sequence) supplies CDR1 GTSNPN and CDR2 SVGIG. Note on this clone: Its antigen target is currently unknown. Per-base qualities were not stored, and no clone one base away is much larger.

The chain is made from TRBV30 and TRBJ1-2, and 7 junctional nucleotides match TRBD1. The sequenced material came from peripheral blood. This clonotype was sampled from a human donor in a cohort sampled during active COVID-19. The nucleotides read TGTGCCTGGAGTGTAACGGTCAGGGGGAACTATGGCTACACCTTC. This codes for CAWSVTVRGNYGYTF.